Listed below are T cell receptor beta chains from one sample, sequenced in a study of cytomegalovirus exposure and HLA in healthy donors. Sequencing was performed with immunoSEQ multiplex PCR; in TCRdb, only in-frame clones are kept and a portion is missing. The sample has about 140,000 clones; more than 9.5% are singletons. The sequencing sample was made of PBMCs. The receptors were sampled from a man in his forties or fifties in good health and CMV-seronegative. The CDR3 runs from the conserved cysteine through the conserved F or W. A D gene is named only where the DNA matches it firmly. Clone sizes are given selectively: once, few, many, or a class where the clone is expanded.

TRBD1	TRBV2	13	few	TRBJ1-2	CASSGQGNYGYTF	TGTGCCAGCAGCGGACAGGGGAACTATGGCTACACCTTC
.	TRBV7-3	15	few	TRBJ2-3	CASSIQGGRGDTQYF	TGTGCCAGCAGTATCCAGGGGGGCCGAGGAGATACGCAGTATTTT
TRBD2	TRBV2	15	few	TRBJ2-2	CASSGSRGGIGELFF	TGTGCCAGCAGTGGGTCACGGGGGGGCATCGGGGAGCTGTTTTTT
.	TRBV5-6	15	.	TRBJ1-4	CASSSVGTTNEKLFF	TGTGCCAGCAGTTCTGTGGGGACTACTAATGAAAAACTGTTTTTT
TRBD2	TRBV7-9	16	.	TRBJ2-1	CASSLRGGSSYNEQFF	TGTGCCAGCAGCTTAAGGGGCGGGAGCTCCTACAATGAGCAGTTCTTC
TRBD2	TRBV29-1	16	.	TRBJ2-6	CSVHTSGSSGANVLTF	TGCAGCGTCCATACTAGCGGGAGTTCTGGGGCCAACGTCCTGACTTTC
TRBD1	TRBV6-1	14	.	TRBJ1-2	CASIWTGRDYGYTF	TGTGCCAGCATTTGGACAGGGCGAGACTATGGCTACACCTTC
.	TRBV2	14	.	TRBJ2-1	CATWDSLNLNTQFF	TGTGCTACCTGGGACTCGTTGAATTTGAATACGCAGTTCTTC
TRBD1	TRBV2	19	.	TRBJ1-2	CASSEERQGAGASNYGYTF	TGTGCCAGCAGTGAGGAGAGACAGGGGGCAGGAGCTTCTAACTATGGCTACACCTTC
.	TRBV2	14	few	TRBJ1-5	CASSEGLNNQPQHF	TGTGCCAGCAGTGAAGGGCTCAACAATCAGCCCCAGCATTTT
.	TRBV5-4	14	few	TRBJ2-1	CASSLVGDYNEQFF	TGTGCCAGCAGCTTGGTAGGGGACTACAATGAGCAGTTCTTC
TRBD2	TRBV4-2	17	.	TRBJ2-1	CASSQDLPAGGYNEQFF	TGTGCCAGCAGCCAAGATCTACCAGCGGGGGGGTACAATGAGCAGTTCTTC
.	TRBV11-2	15	.	TRBJ1-4	CASSLVGVENEKLFF	TGTGCCAGCAGCTTAGTAGGGGTGGAGAATGAAAAACTGTTTTTT
TRBD2	TRBV5-1	18	.	TRBJ2-3	CASSWGTSGSLSTDTQYF	TGCGCCAGCAGCTGGGGGACTAGCGGGTCCTTAAGCACAGATACGCAGTATTTT
.	TRBV6-4	13	few	TRBJ2-3	CASSERVTDTQYF	TGTGCCAGCAGTGAACGCGTGACAGATACGCAGTATTTT
.	TRBV19	12	.	TRBJ1-3	CASSIQGNTIYF	TGTGCCAGTAGTATACAAGGAAACACCATATATTTT
TRBD1	TRBV7-9	15	few	TRBJ1-1	CASSLRQGGVTEAFF	TGTGCCAGCAGCTTAAGACAGGGAGGCGTAACTGAAGCTTTCTTT
.	TRBV7-9	15	.	TRBJ2-3	CASSPVSGALDTQYF	TGTGCCAGCAGCCCCGTGTCAGGGGCCTTAGATACGCAGTATTTT
TRBD2	TRBV4-1	17	few	TRBJ2-1	CASSQDRGTSGRKEQFF	TGCGCCAGCAGCCAAGATCGGGGGACTAGCGGTCGAAAGGAGCAGTTCTTC
.	TRBV30	11	few	TRBJ1-1	CAWSAGVGAFF	TGTGCCTGGAGTGCAGGGGTAGGTGCTTTCTTT
TRBD2	TRBV5-8	15	.	TRBJ2-3	CASSPGSGRTDTQYF	TGTGCCAGCAGCCCTGGGAGCGGGAGGACAGATACGCAGTATTTT
TRBD1	TRBV6-5	15	.	TRBJ1-1	CASSYYRGRDTEAFF	TGTGCCAGCAGTTACTACAGGGGGCGCGACACTGAAGCTTTCTTT
.	TRBV18	15	.	TRBJ1-4	CASSPPRLPGEKLFF	TGTGCCAGCTCACCACCGCGGCTTCCGGGTGAAAAACTGTTTTTT
.	TRBV5-1	14	few	TRBJ2-3	CASSLAAGSDTQYF	TGCGCCAGCAGCTTGGCGGCGGGATCGGATACGCAGTATTTT